This T cell receptor beta chain came from a study of cytomegalovirus exposure and HLA in healthy donors. Study observations and caveats: The tendency of first-cohort TCR clusters to co-occur in the 110 or so validation repertoires emerged from a later analysis.

With respect to this clone: Its specificity is unknown.

Produced via immunoSEQ multiplex PCR; TCRdb's table is partial and in-frame only. The sample has 100,000 to 150,000 clones, 85% to 90% seen once; the top ten hold 1% to 1.4%. Sequenced: PBMCs. This TCR was sampled from a woman aged 18-29 years in good health and CMV-seronegative.

In nucleotides, the CDR3 is TGCGCCAGCAGCCAAGATTTCGACAGTCGGACAGATACGCAGTATTTT. Translation gives CASSQDFDSRTDTQYF. The chain carries TRBV4-1 and TRBJ2-3; TRBD1 is a possible D gene (5 bases). This CDR3 is built from 16 residues. V was shortened by 0 bases and J by 3 bases, with 13 bases between the two germline ends. Germline V gene sequence: CDR1 MGHRA, CDR2 YSYEKL.